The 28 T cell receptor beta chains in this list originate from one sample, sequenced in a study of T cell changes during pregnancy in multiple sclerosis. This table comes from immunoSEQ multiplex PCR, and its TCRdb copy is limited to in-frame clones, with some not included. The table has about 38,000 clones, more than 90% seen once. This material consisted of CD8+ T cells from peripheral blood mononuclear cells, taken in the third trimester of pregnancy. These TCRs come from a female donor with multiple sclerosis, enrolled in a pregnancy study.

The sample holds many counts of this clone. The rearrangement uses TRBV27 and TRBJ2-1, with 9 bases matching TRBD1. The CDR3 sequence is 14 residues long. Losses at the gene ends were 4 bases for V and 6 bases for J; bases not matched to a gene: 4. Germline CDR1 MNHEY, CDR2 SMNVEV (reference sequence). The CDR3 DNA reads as TGTGCCAGCAGTTCCCGGGACAGGGCCAATGAGCAGTTCTTC. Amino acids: CASSSRDRANEQFF.

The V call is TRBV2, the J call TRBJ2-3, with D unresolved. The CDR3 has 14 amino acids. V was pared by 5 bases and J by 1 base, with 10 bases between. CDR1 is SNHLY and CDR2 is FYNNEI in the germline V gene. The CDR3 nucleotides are TGTGCCAGCAGTCCCAGCGAGCGCACAGATACGCAGTATTTT. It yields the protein CASSPSERTDTQYF.

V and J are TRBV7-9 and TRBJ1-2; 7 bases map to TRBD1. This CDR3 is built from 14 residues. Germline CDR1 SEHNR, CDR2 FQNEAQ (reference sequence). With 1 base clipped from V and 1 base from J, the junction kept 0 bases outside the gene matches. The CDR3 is CASSLGDSNYGYTF. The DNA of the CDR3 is TGTGCCAGCAGCTTAGGGGACAGTAACTATGGCTACACCTTC.

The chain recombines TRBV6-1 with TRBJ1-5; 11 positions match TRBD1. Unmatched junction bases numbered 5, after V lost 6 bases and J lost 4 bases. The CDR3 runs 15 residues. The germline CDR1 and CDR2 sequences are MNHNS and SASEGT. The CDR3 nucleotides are TGTGCCAGCAGCGCCGGGACAGGGGGGAATCAGCCCCAGCATTTT. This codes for CASSAGTGGNQPQHF.

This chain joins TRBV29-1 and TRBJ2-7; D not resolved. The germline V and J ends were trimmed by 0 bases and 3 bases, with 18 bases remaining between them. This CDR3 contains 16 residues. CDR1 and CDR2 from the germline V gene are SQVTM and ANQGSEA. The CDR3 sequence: CSVEDLLSRSCYEQYF. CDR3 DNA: TGCAGCGTTGAAGATCTTTTGAGCCGATCGTGCTACGAGCAGTACTTC.

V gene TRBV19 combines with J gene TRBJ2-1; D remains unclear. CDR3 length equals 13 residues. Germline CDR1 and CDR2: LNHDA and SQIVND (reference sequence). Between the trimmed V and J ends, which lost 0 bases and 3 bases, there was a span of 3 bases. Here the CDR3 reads CASSIEYYNEQFF. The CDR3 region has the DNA TGTGCCAGTAGTATAGAGTACTACAATGAGCAGTTCTTC.

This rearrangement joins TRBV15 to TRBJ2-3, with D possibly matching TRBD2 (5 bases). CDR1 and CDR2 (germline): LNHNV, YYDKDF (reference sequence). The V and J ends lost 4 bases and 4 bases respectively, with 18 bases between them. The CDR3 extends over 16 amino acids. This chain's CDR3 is CATSTTRTSFADTQYF. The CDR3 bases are TGTGCCACCAGCACGACAAGAACTAGTTTCGCAGATACGCAGTATTTT.

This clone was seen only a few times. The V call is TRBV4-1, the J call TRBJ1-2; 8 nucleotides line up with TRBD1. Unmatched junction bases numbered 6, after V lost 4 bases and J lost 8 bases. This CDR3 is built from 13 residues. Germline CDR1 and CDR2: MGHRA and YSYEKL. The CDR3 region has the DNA TGCGCCAGCAGCCCCGCCGGACAGGGAGGCTACACCTTC. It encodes CASSPAGQGGYTF.

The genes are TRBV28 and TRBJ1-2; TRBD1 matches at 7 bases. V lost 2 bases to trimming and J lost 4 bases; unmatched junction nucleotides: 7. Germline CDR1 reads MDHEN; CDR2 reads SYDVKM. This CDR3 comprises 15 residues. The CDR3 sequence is CASSLMTGLAYGYTF. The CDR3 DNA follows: TGTGCCAGCAGTTTAATGACAGGGTTGGCCTATGGCTACACCTTC.

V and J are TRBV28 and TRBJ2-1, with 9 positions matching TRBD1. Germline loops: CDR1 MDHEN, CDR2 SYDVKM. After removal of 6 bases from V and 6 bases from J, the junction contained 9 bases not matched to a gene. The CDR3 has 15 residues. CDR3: CASRTRDRAGNEQFF. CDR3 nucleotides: TGTGCCAGCAGGACACGGGACAGGGCGGGCAATGAGCAGTTCTTC.

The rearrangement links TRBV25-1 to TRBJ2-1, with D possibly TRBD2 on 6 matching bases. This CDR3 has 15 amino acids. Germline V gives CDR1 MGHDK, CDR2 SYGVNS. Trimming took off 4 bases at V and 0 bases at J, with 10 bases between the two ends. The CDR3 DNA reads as TGTGCCAGCAGTGTGAGACTAGACTCCTACAATGAGCAGTTCTTC. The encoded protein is CASSVRLDSYNEQFF.

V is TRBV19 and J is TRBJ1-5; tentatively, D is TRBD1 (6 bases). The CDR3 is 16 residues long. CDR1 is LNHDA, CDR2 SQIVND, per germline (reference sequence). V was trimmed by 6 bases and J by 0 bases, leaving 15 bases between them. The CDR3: CASSGTPEYSNQPQHF. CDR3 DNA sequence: TGTGCCAGTAGCGGGACACCGGAATATAGCAATCAGCCCCAGCATTTT.

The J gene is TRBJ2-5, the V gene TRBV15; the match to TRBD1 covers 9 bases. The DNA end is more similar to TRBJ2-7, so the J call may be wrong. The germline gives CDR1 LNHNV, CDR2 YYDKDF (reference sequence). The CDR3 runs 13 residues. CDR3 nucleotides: TGTGCCACCAGCGCGGACAGGGGCAACGAGCAGTACTTC. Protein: CATSADRGNEQYF.

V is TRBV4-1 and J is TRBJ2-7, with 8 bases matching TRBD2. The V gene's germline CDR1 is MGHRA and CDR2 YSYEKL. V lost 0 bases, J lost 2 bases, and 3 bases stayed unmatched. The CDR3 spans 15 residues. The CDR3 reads CASSQDSGGAYEQYF. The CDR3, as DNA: TGCGCCAGCAGCCAAGATTCCGGGGGGGCCTACGAGCAGTACTTC.

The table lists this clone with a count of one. CDR3 residues: CASSHTFPSREVQETQYF. CDR3 DNA sequence: TGCGCCAGCAGCCATACCTTCCCCTCGCGGGAGGTGCAAGAGACCCAGTACTTC. The chain couples TRBV4-1 to TRBJ2-5, with TRBD2 matching 8 bases. J gave up 2 bases and V 3 bases, and 14 bases lay outside the gene matches. Per the germline V gene, CDR1 is MGHRA and CDR2 is YSYEKL. CDR3 length equals 18 residues.

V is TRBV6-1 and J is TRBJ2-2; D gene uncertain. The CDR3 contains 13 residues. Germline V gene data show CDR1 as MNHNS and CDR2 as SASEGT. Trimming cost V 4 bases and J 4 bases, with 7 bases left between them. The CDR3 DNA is TGTGCCAGCAGTGGGCACCTCACCGGGGAGCTGTTTTTT. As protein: CASSGHLTGELFF.

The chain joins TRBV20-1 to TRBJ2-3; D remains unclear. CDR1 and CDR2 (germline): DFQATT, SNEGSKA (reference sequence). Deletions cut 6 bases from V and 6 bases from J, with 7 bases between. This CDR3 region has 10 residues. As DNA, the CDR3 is TGCAGTGCACCGCGGGATACGCAGTATTTT. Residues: CSAPRDTQYF.

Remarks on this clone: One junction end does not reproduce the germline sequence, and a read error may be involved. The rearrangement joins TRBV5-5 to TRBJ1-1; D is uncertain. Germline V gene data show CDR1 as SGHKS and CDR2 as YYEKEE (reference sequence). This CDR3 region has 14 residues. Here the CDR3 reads CASSDNNENTEAFF. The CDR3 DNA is TGCGCCAGCAGCGATAACAATGAGAACACTGAAGCTTTCTTT.

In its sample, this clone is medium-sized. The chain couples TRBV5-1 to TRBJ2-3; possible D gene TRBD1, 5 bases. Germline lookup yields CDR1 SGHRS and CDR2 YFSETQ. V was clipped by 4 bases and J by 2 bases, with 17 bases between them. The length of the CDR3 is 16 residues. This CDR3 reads CASSLRRGGNTDTQYF. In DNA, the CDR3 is TGCGCCAGCAGCCTTCGAAGGGGCGGAAACACAGATACGCAGTATTTT.

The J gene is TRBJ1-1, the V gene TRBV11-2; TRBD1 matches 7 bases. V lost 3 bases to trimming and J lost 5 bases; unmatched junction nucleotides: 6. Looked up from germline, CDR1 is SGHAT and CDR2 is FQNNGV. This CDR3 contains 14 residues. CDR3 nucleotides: TGTGCCAGCAGCTTCTCAGGGGGAGGTACTGAAGCTTTCTTT. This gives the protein CASSFSGGGTEAFF.

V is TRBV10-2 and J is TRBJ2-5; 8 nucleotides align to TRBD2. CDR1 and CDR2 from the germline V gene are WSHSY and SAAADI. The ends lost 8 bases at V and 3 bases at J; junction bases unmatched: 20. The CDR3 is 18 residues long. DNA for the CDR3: TGCGCCAGCCACGCCAGCGGGAGAAGGCTTCGTACGGAAGAGACCCAGTACTTC. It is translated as CASHASGRRLRTEETQYF.

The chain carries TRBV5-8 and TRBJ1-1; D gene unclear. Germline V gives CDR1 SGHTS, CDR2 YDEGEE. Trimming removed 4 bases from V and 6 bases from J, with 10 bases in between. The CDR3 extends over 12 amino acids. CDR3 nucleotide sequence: TGTGCCAGCAGCCATCGCACATCTGAAGCTTTCTTT. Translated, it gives CASSHRTSEAFF.

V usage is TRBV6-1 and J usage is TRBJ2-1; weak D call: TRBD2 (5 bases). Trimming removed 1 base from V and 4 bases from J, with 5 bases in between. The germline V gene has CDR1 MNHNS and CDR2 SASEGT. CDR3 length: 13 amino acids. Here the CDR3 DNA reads TGTGCCAGCAGTGAAGGGGAGTACAATGAGCAGTTCTTC. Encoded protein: CASSEGEYNEQFF.

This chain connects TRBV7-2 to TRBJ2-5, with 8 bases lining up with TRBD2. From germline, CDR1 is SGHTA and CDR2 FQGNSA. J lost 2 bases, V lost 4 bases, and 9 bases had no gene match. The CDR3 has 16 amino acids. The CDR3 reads CASSWGELAVQETQYF. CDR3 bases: TGTGCCAGCAGCTGGGGCGAACTAGCGGTTCAAGAGACCCAGTACTTC.

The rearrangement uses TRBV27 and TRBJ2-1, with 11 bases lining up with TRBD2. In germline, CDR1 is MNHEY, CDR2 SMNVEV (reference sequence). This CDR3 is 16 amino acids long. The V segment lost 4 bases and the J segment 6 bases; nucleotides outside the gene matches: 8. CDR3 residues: CASSYGSGRAVNEQFF. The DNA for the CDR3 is TGTGCCAGCAGTTACGGTAGCGGGAGGGCCGTCAATGAGCAGTTCTTC.

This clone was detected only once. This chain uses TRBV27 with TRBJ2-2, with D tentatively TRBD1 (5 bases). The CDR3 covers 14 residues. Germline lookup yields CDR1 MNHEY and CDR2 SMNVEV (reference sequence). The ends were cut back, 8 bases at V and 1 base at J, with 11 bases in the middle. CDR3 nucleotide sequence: TGTGCCAGCCGACCACAGGAGAACACCGGGGAGCTGTTTTTT. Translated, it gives CASRPQENTGELFF.

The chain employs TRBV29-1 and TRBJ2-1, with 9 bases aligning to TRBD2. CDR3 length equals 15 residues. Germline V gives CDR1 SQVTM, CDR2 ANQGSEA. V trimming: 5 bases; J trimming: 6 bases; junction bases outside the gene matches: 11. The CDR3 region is CSVLGIAGAPNEQFF. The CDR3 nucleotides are TGCAGCGTTCTGGGGATAGCGGGAGCCCCCAATGAGCAGTTCTTC.

CDR3 region: CTSSQDRTGGFTDTQYF. The CDR3 DNA is TGCACCAGCAGCCAAGATCGGACGGGAGGTTTTACAGATACGCAGTATTTT. The chain links TRBV1 to TRBJ2-3; TRBD2, the table's D call, lacks a check against the DNA. TRBV1 is designated a pseudogene. The CDR3 loop spans 17 amino acids.